Each of the 4 T cell receptor beta chains below was sequenced from the same sample in a study of CD8 T cells in Susac syndrome. Reverse transcription of roughly 0.5 to 1 ug RNA was carried out with random hexamers. Using its own MiXCR run on the immunoSEQ multiplex PCR reads, TCRdb lists one record per CDR3 protein. The sample has about 160,000 distinct CDR3 sequences, roughly nine tenths seen once; the top ten hold about 0.073%. Sequencing was performed on CD4+ T cells from PBMCs. These receptors all come from a human donor in good health.

CDR3 in amino acids: CSAKTGGTEAFF. Here the CDR3 DNA reads TGCAGTGCGAAGACAGGGGGCACTGAAGCTTTCTTT. J is TRBJ1-1 and V is TRBV20-1, with 9 bases that match TRBD1. Losses at the gene ends were 6 bases for V and 4 bases for J; bases not matched to a gene: 3. Germline CDR1 DFQATT, CDR2 SNEGSKA (reference sequence). This CDR3 has 12 amino acids.

The chain employs TRBV29-1 and TRBJ2-5; the D is unclear. Trimming removed 1 base from V and 3 bases from J, with 9 bases in between. Germline V gives CDR1 SQVTM, CDR2 ANQGSEA. The CDR3 extends over 13 amino acids. For the CDR3, the DNA is TGCAGCGTTGAAGCGAACCAAAAAGAGACCCAGTACTTC. It yields the protein CSVEANQKETQYF.

The chain recombines TRBV21-1 with TRBJ2-1; the D call in the table, TRBD1, was not verified against the DNA. TRBV21-1 counts as a pseudogene. The CDR3 extends over 14 amino acids. The CDR3 sequence is CASSAQTGKAEQFF. As DNA, the CDR3 is TGTGCCAGCAGCGCTCAGACAGGGAAGGCTGAGCAGTTCTTC.

Worth noting for this clonotype: An end of the junction differs from the germline gene, which may be a read error. The gene calls are TRBV29-1 and TRBJ2-3, with 9 bases fitting TRBD2. CDR3 length equals 14 residues. In germline, CDR1 is SQVTM, CDR2 ANQGSEA. CDR3 residues: CSVSPGTSRDTQYF. Written as DNA, the CDR3 is TGCAGCGTTAGCCCCGGGACTAGCAGAGATACGCAGTATTTT.